The T cell receptor beta chain described here comes from a study of T-cell reconstitution after alpha-beta-depleted transplantation in children. Preparation of the TCRbeta library used unique molecular identifiers. TCRdb re-derived calls from the PCR reads in MiXCR, one entry per CDR3 protein. The sample has 600,000 to 700,000 distinct CDR3 sequences, about 15% seen once. This clonotype turned up a few times. V was trimmed by 4 bases and J by 2 bases, leaving 13 bases between them. The CDR3 has 15 residues. The germline CDR1 and CDR2 sequences are SGHAT and FQNNGV. Sample: PBMCs from the stem cell graft donor, taken from the stem cell graft. This receptor was taken from a human donor who donated a stem cell graft to a child with acute myeloid leukemia. This chain uses TRBV11-2 with TRBJ2-3; tentatively, D is TRBD1 (6 bases). In DNA, the CDR3 is TGTGCCAGCAGCTCTGGGTGGGGGCACACAGATACGCAGTATTTT. Its protein is CASSSGWGHTDTQYF.